The source of this T cell receptor (beta chain) is a study of post-analysis software for immune sequencing data (dated by TCRdb to between 2014 and 2016). General notes on the study: Disease courses on record covered relapsing-remitting, secondary progressive and progressive-relapsing multiple sclerosis, though some patients had no subtype annotation. The patient repertoires were set against approximately 10 previously published healthy control repertoires from donors whose ages ranged from roughly 6 to 25 years. A subset of samples was prepared in parallel using single-end sample barcoding, then pooled and co-amplified after Illumina adapter ligation.

Trimming costs V 1 base and J 4 bases, and their ends lie 18 bases apart. Taken from cysteine to phenylalanine, the CDR3 has 16 residues. Only the CDR3 portion is preserved as DNA: 48 bases, with reading frame beginning at the first base. For CDR1 and CDR2, the germline V gene lists SGHRS and YFSETQ. To demonstrate the VDJtools post-analysis software, the study profiled TCR beta repertoires from the peripheral blood of 10 to 15 young patients with multiple sclerosis. The patients with multiple sclerosis were children and adolescents between roughly 6 and 17 years of age. This clonotype was counted between two and nine times. Its antigen remains undetermined. No much larger clonotype is one base removed from it; base qualities were not supplied. Broader findings and caveats from the paper: The control group was slightly older than the multiple sclerosis patient group. Direct clustering with F measure showed strong co-clustering of samples prepared in the same batch, prompting a batch-effect correction. Significantly lower normalized Chao1 diversity was found in multiple sclerosis patients than in controls, suggesting substantial peripheral T-cell clonal expansion. Significantly higher frequencies in patients than in controls were found for five TRBV segments, including TRBV5-6, TRBV5-1 and TRBV20-1.

The library relied on PCR. Data came from an Illumina HiSeq 2500. Unique molecular identifiers were incorporated into TCR beta cDNA libraries to reduce PCR and sequencing biases. Roughly 0.5 million cDNA molecules were obtained per 1 to 10 million input T cells, so each molecule approximated one T cell. Patient libraries were prepared and sequenced with the same protocol used for the earlier healthy control dataset. Within a given batch, samples were prepared together, multiplexed and sequenced on the same HiSeq lane. The published analysis was carried out like this. MIGEC handled the raw barcoded reads, throwing out single-read molecular identifier groups before consensus assembly and CDR3 extraction. VDJtools was used for post-analysis of the clonotype tables, and diversity was normalized by down-sampling every dataset to the size of the smallest sample. In repertoire overlap clustering, CDR3 amino acid sequences, but not nucleotide sequences, were matched to correct batch-related cross-sample contamination. The public reads were quality trimmed at Q25 with fastp and then assembled into clones with MiXCR by TCRdb, keeping productive beta chains. Every distinct CDR3 protein forms one entry, paired with its most common genes and DNA. The V and J calls follow TCRdb's processing rather than the paper's. The sample profile shows around 710,000 distinct CDR3 sequences; just over 45% of them were found once. The biggest ten clones account for roughly 5.2% of the sample.

The sequenced sample was blood. This chain joins TRBV5-1 to TRBJ2-7; a weak D assignment points to TRBD1 (5 bases agree). The source is a girl aged 5-17 years with multiple sclerosis. CDR3 region: CASSLSPQGGEYEQYF. The DNA reads TGCGCCAGCAGCTTGTCCCCCCAGGGTGGTGAGTACGAGCAGTACTTC.